This TCR beta chain was captured by sequencing in a study of blood T cell repertoires in COVID-19. The V gene lost 3 bases and the J gene lost 12 bases, with 23 bases spanning the gap. This CDR3 is 16 amino acids long. Germline CDR1 and CDR2: MGHRA and YSYEKL. Recruited during active infection, patients (from Seattle) were subsequently followed longitudinally. The protocol was immunoSEQ multiplex PCR, while the TCRdb copy is restricted to in-frame clones and leaves out a portion. The sample lists roughly 310,000 clones, roughly 90% occurring once. The chain couples TRBV4-1 to TRBJ1-4; the D gene is possibly TRBD1 (6 bases). This receptor was obtained from a woman in her thirties with COVID-19, enrolled during active disease. The sample was peripheral blood. CDR3 coding DNA: TGCGCCAGCAGCCATCCGAACAGGGCCTGGAATTTGGAACTGTTTTTT. Translation gives CASSHPNRAWNLELFF.